By share, the clone carrying this TCR beta chain ranks as medium-sized (0.01 to 0.1%). Its antigen is currently unknown. With 1 base removed from V and 3 bases from J, the gap between germline ends came to 16 bases. The germline V gene encodes CDR1 SQVTM and CDR2 ANQGSEA. The CDR3 has 15 residues. This record comes from a study of breast tumors, draining lymph nodes, adjacent tissues. Study results and caveats: Luminal-like breast cancer showed significantly higher tumor–nontumor repertoire similarity than basal-like. Compared with lymph nodes, tumors were less diverse; compared with nontumor tissue, more. Data only fit, rather than demonstrated, lymph node origin of most tumor T cells.

TCRdb used MiXCR to reprocess the multiplex PCR reads, holding one entry per CDR3 protein. The sample lists over 35,000 distinct CDR3 sequences, around a third occurring once. The specimen sequenced was breast tumor tissue. The sequence was obtained from a female donor with breast cancer. Some clones in this sample may be carry-over from other donors' samples. The chain carries TRBV29-1 and TRBJ2-7; TRBD2 is a possible D gene (6 bases). CDR3 sequence: CSVEGVDHGGYEQYF. In nucleotides, the CDR3 is TGCAGCGTTGAAGGGGTTGATCACGGGGGCTACGAGCAGTACTTC.